What follows are 25 T cell receptor beta chains derived from one specimen sequenced in a study of STAT5B mutations in CD4+ large granular lymphocyte leukemia. Only in-frame clones appear in the TCRdb table, and some are missing; sequencing was by immunoSEQ multiplex PCR. This repertoire shows 30,000 to 40,000 clones, 69% found once; its top ten account for approximately 2.5%. Input material: CD4+ T cells from blood buffy coats. These receptors all come from a human donor in good health.

This sequence joins TRBV7-2 and TRBJ2-7, with a weak D call TRBD1 (6 bases). Germline CDR1 is SGHTA and CDR2 is FQGNSA. This CDR3 is built from 13 residues. With 5 bases removed from V and 4 bases from J, the gap between germline ends came to 12 bases. The CDR3 protein is CASSTDRTYEQYF. In nucleotides, the CDR3 is TGTGCCAGCAGCACTGACAGGACTTACGAGCAGTACTTC.

The V gene is TRBV11-3, the J gene TRBJ1-5, with TRBD1 matching 10 bases. The CDR3 has 16 amino acids. Trimming at V came to 5 bases and at J to 3 bases, leaving 7 bases not matched to a gene. From germline, CDR1 is SGHNT and CDR2 YENEEA. The CDR3 here is CASSTPTGGHNQPQHF. The CDR3 bases are TGTGCCAGCAGCACACCGACAGGGGGCCACAATCAGCCCCAGCATTTT.

This clone was counted once. The chain joins TRBV10-3 to TRBJ1-3; D is unresolved. Germline-derived CDR1 and CDR2 are ENHRY and SYGVKD. This CDR3 spans 13 amino acids. V lost 0 bases to trimming and J lost 4 bases, with 4 bases between them. The CDR3 nucleotides are TGTGCCATCAGTGAGTCGCGGGGAAACACCATATATTTT. This sequence encodes CAISESRGNTIYF.

In this sample, this clone turned up once. The genes are TRBV6-6 and TRBJ2-3, with no clear D. Trimming cost V 5 bases and J 0 bases, with 15 bases left between them. The CDR3 has 16 residues. Per the germline V gene, CDR1 is MNHNY and CDR2 is SVGAGI (reference sequence). DNA of the CDR3: TGTGCCAGCAGTCAACGCTTGGGGTTTAGCACAGATACGCAGTATTTT. Its protein is CASSQRLGFSTDTQYF.

The chain uses TRBV9 and TRBJ1-6, with 9 bases lining up with TRBD1. The ends lost 4 bases at V and 8 bases at J; junction bases unmatched: 4. This CDR3 has 14 amino acids. Germline-derived CDR1 and CDR2 are SGDLS and YYNGEE. CDR3 residues: CASSKDRGDSPLHF. CDR3 nucleotides: TGTGCCAGCAGCAAAGACAGGGGGGATTCACCCCTCCACTTT. Combining the CDR3 with reference TRBV9 and TRBJ1-6 gives the whole variable domain DSGVTQTPKHLITATGQRVTLRCSPRSGDLSVYWYQQSLDQGLQFLIQYYNGEERAKGNILERFSAQQFPDLHSELNLSSLELGDSALYFCASSKDRGDSPLHFGNGTRLTVT.

This clone was picked up a small number of times. V gene TRBV10-3 combines with J gene TRBJ2-5; possibly TRBD1 for D (6 bases). V lost 5 bases, J lost 2 bases, and 9 bases lay in between. The CDR3 runs to 13 residues. Germline CDR1 ENHRY, CDR2 SYGVKD. The CDR3 DNA reads TGTGCCATCAGTCAGGGGTGGCAAGAGACCCAGTACTTC. It is translated as CAISQGWQETQYF.

This chain connects TRBV9 to TRBJ1-2, with a possible D match to TRBD1 (5 bases). Trimming removed 3 bases at V and 2 bases at J, with 17 bases between. CDR3 length: 16 amino acids. The germline gives CDR1 SGDLS, CDR2 YYNGEE. CDR3 DNA: TGTGCCAGCAGCGGGAAGGGCCGAGGGGAAAACTATGGCTACACCTTC. This encodes CASSGKGRGENYGYTF.

The chain uses TRBV10-3 and TRBJ1-3; D call uncertain. Germline V CDR1 and CDR2: ENHRY, SYGVKD. V dropped 5 bases and J dropped 1 base, with 12 bases sitting between them. The CDR3 runs 15 residues. CDR3: CAISKGDTSGNTIYF. The CDR3 bases are TGTGCCATCAGTAAGGGCGACACGTCTGGAAACACCATATATTTT.

V usage is TRBV4-1 and J usage is TRBJ1-5; the D is unclear. The V and J ends lost 8 bases and 5 bases respectively, with 16 bases between them. Germline CDR1 and CDR2: MGHRA and YSYEKL. The CDR3 is 14 amino acids. CDR3: CASPRGGIDQPQHF. CDR3 bases: TGCGCCAGCCCCCGGGGAGGGATCGATCAGCCCCAGCATTTT.

This clone has just a few counts. Here the CDR3 DNA reads TGCGCCAGCAGCCAAATCTACACGTCCTACAATGAGCAGTTCTTC. This sequence encodes CASSQIYTSYNEQFF. This chain uses TRBV4-1 with TRBJ2-1; D uncertain. Trimming took off 2 bases at V and 1 base at J, with 9 bases between the two ends. Germline V gene data show CDR1 as MGHRA and CDR2 as YSYEKL. The CDR3 loop spans 15 amino acids.

The CDR3 spells CASRVYSLDEKLFF. The CDR3 DNA reads TGTGCCAGCAGGGTGTACAGTCTGGATGAAAAACTGTTTTTT. V and J are TRBV6-5 and TRBJ1-4; no firm D call. Trimming left V 6 bases short and J 6 bases short, with 14 bases between. Looked up from germline, CDR1 is MNHEY and CDR2 is SVGAGI. The CDR3 consists of 14 residues.

This clone has only a few counts. The CDR3 here is CASSGTLTYEQYF. The CDR3 nucleotides are TGTGCCAGCAGTGGGACACTAACCTACGAGCAGTACTTC. The genes are TRBV2 and TRBJ2-7, with D possibly being TRBD1 (5 bases). Germline CDR1 reads SNHLY; CDR2 reads FYNNEI. The CDR3 extends over 13 amino acids. Deletions cut 4 bases from V and 2 bases from J, with 9 bases between.

The chain uses TRBV5-8 and TRBJ2-7; D may be TRBD1 or TRBD2 (5 bases each). From germline, CDR1 is SGHTS and CDR2 YDEGEE. The V end lost 2 bases, the J end lost 6 bases, and 15 bases lay between the germline ends. The CDR3 extends over 14 amino acids. The chain's CDR3 is CASSFRPTGAEQYF. In nucleotides, the CDR3 is TGTGCCAGCAGCTTTCGACCCACCGGGGCCGAGCAGTACTTC.

This clone was observed a few times. V gene TRBV7-2 combines with J gene TRBJ1-2; 12 nucleotides match TRBD1. The CDR3 is 16 amino acids. Germline values: CDR1 SGHTA, CDR2 FQGNSA. V lost 4 bases, J lost 7 bases, and 10 bases stayed unmatched. For the CDR3, the DNA is TGTGCCAGCAGCTCCCGGGGGACAGGGGGCGCAGTTGGCTACACCTTC. It encodes CASSSRGTGGAVGYTF.

The chain employs TRBV19 and TRBJ2-7; D is ambiguous. Trimming shortened V by 5 bases and J by 3 bases, and 17 bases separated the two germline ends. The V gene's germline CDR1 is LNHDA and CDR2 SQIVND (reference sequence). This CDR3 is built from 15 residues. CDR3 bases: TGTGCCAGTAGTCTATTTCCGGACGGTGGCTACGAGCAGTACTTC. It specifies CASSLFPDGGYEQYF.

The chain carries TRBV7-9 and TRBJ2-7; 13 bases are a match to TRBD2. V lost 10 bases and J lost 2; bases outside the gene matches: 8. This CDR3 contains 15 residues. Germline V gene sequence: CDR1 SEHNR, CDR2 FQNEAQ (reference sequence). DNA of the CDR3: TGTGCCACCCCGGGACTAGCGGGATTGACCTACGAGCAGTACTTC. Translated: CATPGLAGLTYEQYF.

This sequence joins TRBV27 and TRBJ2-5, with D possibly TRBD2 on 6 matching bases. V lost 0 bases and J 2 bases, leaving 13 bases between the germline ends. Germline V gene sequence: CDR1 MNHEY, CDR2 SMNVEV (reference sequence). There are 16 residues in the CDR3. The CDR3 is CASSLSAGRGQETQYF. As DNA, the CDR3 is TGTGCCAGCAGTTTATCGGCGGGTCGGGGGCAAGAGACCCAGTACTTC.

The rearrangement links TRBV27 to TRBJ2-3; 7 bases match TRBD2. Germline CDR1 is MNHEY and CDR2 is SMNVEV (reference sequence). The CDR3 extends over 17 amino acids. The J segment lost 0 bases and the V segment lost 6 bases, leaving 12 bases of the junction unmatched. The CDR3 DNA reads TGTGCCAGCAGAAGGGGAAGCGGGACCCTTAGCACAGATACGCAGTATTTT. Residues: CASRRGSGTLSTDTQYF.

The J gene is TRBJ1-3, the V gene TRBV7-2; 7 bases agree with TRBD1. The germline V gene has CDR1 SGHTA and CDR2 FQGNSA. The CDR3 sequence is 17 residues long. The J segment lost 0 bases and the V segment lost 5 bases, leaving 10 bases of the junction unmatched. The CDR3 here is CASSLTGAAVSGNTIYF. CDR3 bases: TGTGCCAGCAGCCTTACAGGGGCCGCGGTCTCTGGAAACACCATATATTTT.

The chain uses TRBV19 and TRBJ1-1, with 10 positions matching TRBD1. Germline CDR1 is LNHDA and CDR2 is SQIVND (reference sequence). The V segment lost 6 bases and the J segment 0 bases; nucleotides outside the gene matches: 4. This CDR3 is built from 15 residues. The CDR3 DNA is TGTGCCAGTAGGCCGACAGGGGGCTTGAACACTGAAGCTTTCTTT. Protein product: CASRPTGGLNTEAFF.

This chain connects TRBV7-6 to TRBJ1-3; TRBD1 might be the D (6 bases). Germline CDR1 is SGHVS and CDR2 is FNYEAQ. V was trimmed by 5 bases and J by 4 bases, leaving 12 bases between them. The CDR3 is made up of 14 amino acids. The CDR3 sequence is CASSLRGDGNTIYF. CDR3 DNA sequence: TGTGCCAGCAGCCTTAGGGGGGACGGAAACACCATATATTTT.

The chain links TRBV7-6 to TRBJ2-6; TRBD1 matches at 9 bases. J gave up 2 bases and V 5 bases, and 1 base lay outside the gene matches. The CDR3 contains 15 residues. Germline CDR1 and CDR2: SGHVS and FNYEAQ. CDR3 region: CASSRQGAGANVLTF. The CDR3, as DNA: TGTGCCAGCAGCCGACAGGGGGCTGGGGCCAACGTCCTGACTTTC.

The CDR3 loop reads CASSLGRQGETQYF. Here the CDR3 DNA reads TGTGCCAGCAGCTTAGGTAGACAGGGGGAGACCCAGTACTTC. The chain combines TRBV7-2 with TRBJ2-5, with TRBD1 matching over 8 bases. Losses at the gene ends were 1 base for V and 5 bases for J; bases not matched to a gene: 3. This CDR3 contains 14 residues. Germline values: CDR1 SGHTA, CDR2 FQGNSA. The variable domain in full, completed from reference TRBV7-2 and TRBJ2-5, reads GAGVSQSPSNKVTEKGKDVELRCDPISGHTALYWYRQSLGQGLEFLIYFQGNSAPDKSGLPSDRFSAERTGGSVSTLTIQRTQQEDSAVYLCASSLGRQGETQYFGPGTRLLVL.

The V gene is TRBV5-1, the J gene TRBJ2-5; TRBD2 matches at 8 bases. CDR3 size: 15 residues. With V trimmed by 0 bases and J by 2 bases, 3 bases remained unmatched. In germline, CDR1 is SGHRS, CDR2 YFSETQ. The DNA for the CDR3 is TGCGCCAGCAGCTTGGAAGCGGGGGTACAAGAGACCCAGTACTTC. Encoded protein: CASSLEAGVQETQYF.

The V call is TRBV4-2, the J call TRBJ2-1; D gene unclear. Germline CDR1 and CDR2: LGHNA and YNFKEQ. Between the trimmed V and J ends, which lost 0 bases and 7 bases, there was a span of 13 bases. The CDR3 contains 15 residues. The chain's CDR3 is CASSQERQIPNEQFF. The DNA for the CDR3 is TGTGCCAGCAGCCAAGAGAGGCAGATCCCAAATGAGCAGTTCTTC.